The entry below gives a single T cell receptor (beta chain) sequence along with its context. Its specificity is unknown. Per germline, CDR1 DFQATT and CDR2 SNEGSKA (reference sequence). The CDR3 length is 17 residues. This record comes from a study of CXCR3-negative and CXCR3-positive naive CD8 T cells. Regarding the study as a whole: No difference in surface CD5 was seen between naive subsets, and TCR strength was inferred from TRB CDR3 properties. Most assays used freshly isolated PBMCs, as cryopreservation partially reduced CXCR3.

TRB cDNA libraries were made by UMI-labeled 5' RACE. TCRdb reprocessed the 5' RACE reads, keeping one entry per CDR3 protein, no DNA. The table lists about 130,000 distinct CDR3 sequences. What was sequenced was naive CXCR3- CD8+ T cells from blood. The subset here: CD45RO-CCR7+CD27+CD95- naive CD8+ T cells lacking CXCR3 (TNR3-). The chain couples TRBV20-1 to TRBJ1-2; absent DNA, TCRdb's TRBD1 call cannot be checked. The clonotype was recovered from a human donor in good health. Some clones in this sample may be carry-over from other donors' samples. Here the CDR3 reads CSARDFYRQPLSYGYTF.